Presented here are 14 T cell receptor beta chains from one specimen sequenced in a study of response to subunit inactivated influenza vaccine. TCRdb re-analysed the RT-PCR reads in MiXCR, keeping a single row per CDR3 protein. The sample yields more than 700,000 distinct CDR3 sequences, roughly 20% seen once. Sequences were derived from PBMCs from blood, sampled less than 6 days after vaccination. All receptors derive from a man between 50 and 59 years old who received an inactivated influenza vaccine.

As DNA, the CDR3 is TGTGCCAGCAGCTTTGAGACTACAGCCTACGAGCAGTACTTC. Translating gives CASSFETTAYEQYF. The J gene is TRBJ2-7, the V gene TRBV11-2; tentative D call: TRBD2 (5 bases). Germline CDR1 SGHAT, CDR2 FQNNGV. This CDR3 has 14 amino acids. Trimming took off 3 bases at V and 2 bases at J, with 11 bases between the two ends.

This clonotype came up once. This rearrangement joins TRBV7-6 to TRBJ2-7, with 11 bases identical to TRBD2. V lost 5 bases, J lost 5 bases, and 8 bases stayed unmatched. The CDR3 length is 15 residues. Germline loops: CDR1 SGHVS, CDR2 FNYEAQ. Here the CDR3 reads CASSGTSGSGNEQYF. The DNA for the CDR3 is TGTGCCAGCAGCGGAACTAGCGGGAGTGGGAACGAGCAGTACTTC.

The chain is built from TRBV6-5 and TRBJ1-3; D is unresolved. V shed 4 bases and J shed 0 bases, with 7 bases lying between them. The CDR3 is made up of 14 amino acids. Germline V gene sequence: CDR1 MNHEY, CDR2 SVGAGI. Written as DNA, the CDR3 is TGTGCCAGCAGTTCGGCGGACTCTGGAAACACCATATATTTT. This gives the protein CASSSADSGNTIYF.

This chain links TRBV29-1 with TRBJ2-5; 8 bases align to TRBD1. Germline lookup yields CDR1 SQVTM and CDR2 ANQGSEA. V trimming: 3 bases; J trimming: 5 bases; junction bases outside the gene matches: 11. The CDR3 covers 15 residues. As DNA, the CDR3 is TGCAGCGTTGAGACCGCTGGACAGGGACTTGAGACCCAGTACTTC. This sequence encodes CSVETAGQGLETQYF.

The rearrangement joins TRBV20-1 to TRBJ1-1, with D possibly matching TRBD1 (6 bases). The CDR3 has 14 amino acids. Germline CDR1 is DFQATT and CDR2 is SNEGSKA (reference sequence). V shed 2 bases and J shed 0 bases, with 10 bases lying between them. CDR3 DNA sequence: TGCAGTGCTAGACGGAGGGGGGTGAACACTGAAGCTTTCTTT. Its translation is CSARRRGVNTEAFF.

The chain joins TRBV7-9 to TRBJ2-2, with 10 bases fitting TRBD1. The CDR3 contains 15 residues. From germline, CDR1 is SEHNR and CDR2 FQNEAQ (reference sequence). J was trimmed by 10 bases and V by 1 base; bases with no gene match: 6. CDR3 region: CASSLDGTGALELFF. The CDR3 DNA reads as TGTGCCAGCAGCTTAGACGGGACAGGGGCTTTGGAGCTGTTTTTT.

The chain joins TRBV5-4 to TRBJ2-7; D may be TRBD1 or TRBD2 (5 bases each). V lost 4 bases to trimming and J lost 3 bases, with 14 bases between them. The CDR3 is made up of 14 amino acids. Germline V lookup: CDR1 SGHNT, CDR2 YYREEE (reference sequence). CDR3 nucleotide sequence: TGTGCCAGCAGCCGTCGGGACGGTGACTACGAGCAGTACTTC. Amino acids: CASSRRDGDYEQYF. The full variable domain, completed using reference TRBV5-4 and TRBJ2-7, is ETGVTQSPTHLIKTRGQQVTLRCSSQSGHNTVSWYQQALGQGPQFIFQYYREEENGRGNFPPRFSGLQFPNYSSELNVNALELDDSALYLCASSRRDGDYEQYFGPGTRLTVT.

This clonotype has just a few counts. J is TRBJ1-3 and V is TRBV24-1; no definite D call. V was shortened by 5 bases and J by 2 bases, with 6 bases between the two germline ends. This CDR3 comprises 13 residues. Germline loops: CDR1 KGHDR, CDR2 SFDVKD. CDR3 loop: CATSAGAGNTIYF. The CDR3 DNA follows: TGTGCCACCAGTGCCGGAGCTGGAAACACCATATATTTT.

This clonotype appeared a few times. The chain combines TRBV6-2 or TRBV6-3 with TRBJ2-2, with 11 bases fitting TRBD2. V shed 6 bases, J shed 3 bases, and the junction held 3 bases outside the gene matches. Germline lookup yields CDR1 MNHEY and CDR2 SVGEGT. The CDR3 loop spans 15 amino acids. CDR3 protein: CASSQLAGDTGELFF. In DNA form, the CDR3 reads TGTGCCAGCAGCCAACTAGCGGGAGACACCGGGGAGCTGTTTTTT.

The chain has TRBV7-9 and TRBJ1-2; D is uncertain. V was shortened by 3 bases and J by 3 bases, with 5 bases between the two germline ends. Germline V gives CDR1 SEHNR, CDR2 FQNEAQ (reference sequence). The CDR3 spans 12 residues. CDR3 region: CASSFQDYGYTF. CDR3 nucleotide sequence: TGTGCCAGCAGCTTTCAGGACTATGGCTACACCTTC.

V is TRBV6-2 or TRBV6-3 and J is TRBJ2-7, with TRBD1 as a possible D gene (6 bases). The CDR3 contains 16 residues. Per germline, CDR1 MNHEY and CDR2 SVGEGT. The V gene lost 0 bases and the J gene lost 1 base, with 13 bases spanning the gap. The CDR3 DNA is TGTGCCAGCAGTTACTCGAAATCCAGGGGTTCCTACGAGCAGTACTTC. It yields the protein CASSYSKSRGSYEQYF.

The chain employs TRBV7-3 and TRBJ2-3; D is uncertain. Between the trimmed V and J ends, which lost 1 base and 1 base, there was a span of 6 bases. The CDR3 spans 14 residues. Looked up from germline, CDR1 is SGHTA and CDR2 is FQGTGA. CDR3 DNA sequence: TGTGCCAGCAGCTTAAAAGTCGGCACAGATACGCAGTATTTT. Residues: CASSLKVGTDTQYF.

The chain recombines TRBV7-3 with TRBJ2-1; no definite D call. Between the trimmed V and J ends, which lost 5 bases and 8 bases, there was a span of 13 bases. CDR1 is SGHTA and CDR2 is FQGTGA in the germline V gene. This CDR3 is built from 13 residues. This CDR3 reads CASSAPASHEQFF. In nucleotides, the CDR3 is TGTGCCAGCAGCGCCCCGGCCTCCCATGAGCAGTTCTTC. Combining the CDR3 with reference TRBV7-3 and TRBJ2-1 gives the whole variable domain GAGVSQTPSNKVTEKGKYVELRCDPISGHTALYWYRQSLGQGPEFLIYFQGTGAADDSGLPNDRFFAVRPEGSVSTLKIQRTERGDSAVYLCASSAPASHEQFFGPGTRLTVL.

This clonotype was observed a few times. This sequence joins TRBV10-3 and TRBJ2-7, with 10 positions matching TRBD2. CDR1 ENHRY and CDR2 SYGVKD come from the germline V gene. The CDR3 is 14 residues long. V shed 5 bases, J shed 3 bases, and the junction held 4 bases outside the gene matches. Here the CDR3 DNA reads TGTGCCATCAGTCCTAGCGGGGGAGGCTACGAGCAGTACTTC. Translating gives CAISPSGGGYEQYF.